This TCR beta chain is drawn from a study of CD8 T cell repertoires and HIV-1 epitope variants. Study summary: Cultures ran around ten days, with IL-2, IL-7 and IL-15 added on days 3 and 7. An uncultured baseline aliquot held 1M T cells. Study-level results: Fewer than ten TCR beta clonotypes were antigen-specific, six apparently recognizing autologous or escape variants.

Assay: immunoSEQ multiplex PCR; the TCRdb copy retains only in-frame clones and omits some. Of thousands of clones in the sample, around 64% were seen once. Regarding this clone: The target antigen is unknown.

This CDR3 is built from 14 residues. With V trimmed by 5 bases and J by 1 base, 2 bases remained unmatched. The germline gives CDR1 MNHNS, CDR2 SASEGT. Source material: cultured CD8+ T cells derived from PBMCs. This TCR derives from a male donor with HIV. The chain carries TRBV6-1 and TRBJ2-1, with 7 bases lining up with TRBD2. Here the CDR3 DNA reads TGTGCCAGCAGTCTAGCGGCTTCCTACAATGAGCAGTTCTTC. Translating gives CASSLAASYNEQFF.